The clone carrying this T cell receptor beta chain showed up just once. Its antigen is not known. Clones were sequenced by immunoSEQ multiplex PCR, and TCRdb holds only the in-frame ones, with some missing. Among around 160,000 clones listed, approximately 88% were seen once. Germline values: CDR1 SQVTM, CDR2 ANQGSEA. This CDR3 contains 9 residues. V lost 6 bases to trimming and J lost 7 bases, with 6 bases between them. This sample was taken from a study of cytomegalovirus exposure and HLA in healthy donors. Study-wide background: Later analysis reported that the approximately 120 validation repertoires shared the platform of the 500 to 850 first-cohort repertoires. Notes on the study in general: Reported performance of the classifier showed diagnosis of cytomegalovirus status with high specificity and sensitivity. Listed as cytomegalovirus-associated were more than 150 TCR beta chains.

This receptor was obtained from a man younger than 40 in good health and CMV-seropositive. V is TRBV29-1 and J is TRBJ2-5; D uncertain. Sample: PBMCs. The CDR3 protein is CSVPGTQYF. DNA for the CDR3: TGCAGCGTGCCGGGGACCCAGTACTTC.